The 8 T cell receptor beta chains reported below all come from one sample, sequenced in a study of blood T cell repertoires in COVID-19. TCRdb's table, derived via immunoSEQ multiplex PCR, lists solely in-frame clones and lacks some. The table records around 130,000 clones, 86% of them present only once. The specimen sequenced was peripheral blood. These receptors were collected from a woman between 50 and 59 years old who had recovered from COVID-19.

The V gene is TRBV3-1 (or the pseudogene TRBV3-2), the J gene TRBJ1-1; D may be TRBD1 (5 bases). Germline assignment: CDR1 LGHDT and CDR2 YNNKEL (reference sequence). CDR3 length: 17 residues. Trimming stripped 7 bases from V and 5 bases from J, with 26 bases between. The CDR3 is CASTKVVNGQGETEAFF. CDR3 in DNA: TGTGCCAGCACCAAAGTCGTGAATGGGCAGGGCGAGACTGAAGCTTTCTTT.

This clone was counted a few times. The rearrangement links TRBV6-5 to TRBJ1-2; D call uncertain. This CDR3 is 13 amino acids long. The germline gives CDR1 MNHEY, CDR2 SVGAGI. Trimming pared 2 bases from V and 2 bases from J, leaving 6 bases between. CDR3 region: CASSYGENYGYTF. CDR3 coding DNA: TGTGCCAGCAGTTACGGGGAGAACTATGGCTACACCTTC.

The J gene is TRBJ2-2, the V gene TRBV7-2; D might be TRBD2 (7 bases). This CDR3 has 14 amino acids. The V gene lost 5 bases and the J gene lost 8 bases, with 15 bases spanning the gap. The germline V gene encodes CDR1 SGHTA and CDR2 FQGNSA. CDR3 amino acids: CASSTGGARGELFF. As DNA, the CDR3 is TGTGCCAGCAGCACTGGGGGGGCACGAGGGGAGCTGTTTTTT.

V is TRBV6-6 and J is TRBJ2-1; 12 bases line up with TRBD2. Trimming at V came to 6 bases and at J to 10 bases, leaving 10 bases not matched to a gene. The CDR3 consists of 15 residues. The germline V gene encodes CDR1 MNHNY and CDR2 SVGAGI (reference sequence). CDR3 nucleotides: TGTGCCAGCAGATCCGGGACTAGCGGGCTGGGGGAGCAGTTCTTC. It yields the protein CASRSGTSGLGEQFF.

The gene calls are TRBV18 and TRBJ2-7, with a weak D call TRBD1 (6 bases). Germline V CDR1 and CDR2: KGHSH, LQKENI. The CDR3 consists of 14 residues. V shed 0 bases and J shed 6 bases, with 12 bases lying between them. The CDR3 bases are TGTGCCAGCTCACCACCGGGACAACAAACCGAGCAGTACTTC. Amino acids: CASSPPGQQTEQYF.

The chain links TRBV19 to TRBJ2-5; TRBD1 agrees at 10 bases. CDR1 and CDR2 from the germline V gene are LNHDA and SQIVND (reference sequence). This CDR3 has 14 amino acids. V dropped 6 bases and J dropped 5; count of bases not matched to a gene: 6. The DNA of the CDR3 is TGTGCCAGTAGATGGACAGGGGGATCGGAGACCCAGTACTTC. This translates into CASRWTGGSETQYF.

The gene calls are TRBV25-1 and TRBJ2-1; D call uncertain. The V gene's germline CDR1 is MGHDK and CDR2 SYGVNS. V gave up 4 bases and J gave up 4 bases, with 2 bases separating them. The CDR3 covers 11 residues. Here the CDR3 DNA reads TGTGCCAGCAGTGCTTACAATGAGCAGTTCTTC. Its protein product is CASSAYNEQFF.

The CDR3 region is CASSLAGNEQYF. The CDR3 nucleotides are TGCGCCAGCAGTCTGGCAGGCAACGAGCAGTACTTC. V usage is TRBV5-1 and J usage is TRBJ2-7; D gene ambiguous. This CDR3 has 12 amino acids. From germline, CDR1 is SGHRS and CDR2 YFSETQ. V shed 5 bases and J shed 5 bases, with 11 bases lying between them.